This TCR beta chain originates from a study of blood T cells in healthy people across ages (dated by TCRdb to the mid-2010s). The study in broad terms: In model experiments, roughly one uniquely barcoded TCR beta cDNA molecule per two T cells was captured by template switching. Donors of different ages were randomly distributed across sequencing lanes to avoid experimental bias. Four age groups were formed from the donors: young (average approximately 15 years), middle-aged (around 39), aged (roughly 56) and long-lived (around 80). Using the same blood draw, the study looked at two additional independent replicas of 1 million unique cDNA reads for two donors, one aged 18 to 30 and the other aged 80 or older. Using deep sequencing normalized with unique cDNA molecular identifiers, the study measured how TCR beta repertoire diversity changes with age. The research as a whole found: The long-lived group showed more naive CD4+ T cells, fewer expanded clones and increased TCR diversity than the aged group, suggesting age selection. Because profiling used bulk unsorted PBMCs, naive and antigen-experienced compartments could not be compared conclusively. Observed TCR beta diversity correlated strongly with the percentage of naive T cells measured by flow cytometry. Estimates of total diversity based on one million sequenced T cells were regarded as lower bounds and as underestimates. Donor CMV infection status was unknown, potentially confounding age-related changes in expanded clonotypes. As age increased, observed TCR beta diversity per million T cells dropped in a roughly linear way, and a significant reduction was already evident by age roughly 36.

Comment on this clonotype: Its antigen is not yet known. Base qualities were left out, and no much larger clone turns up one base away.

Trimming costs V 4 bases and J 3 bases, and their ends lie 12 bases apart. Via the germline V gene, CDR1 is SGHAT and CDR2 FQNNGV. Its CDR3 holds 14 amino acids, cysteine through phenylalanine. Only the CDR3 DNA is retained, 42 bases long and in frame from the first base. The donors were 40 or so Caucasian individuals from Russia, aged roughly 6 to 100 years, who were systemically healthy. Each donor gave about 11 milliliters of peripheral blood, drawn into EDTA-treated Vacutainer tubes. Ficoll-Paque density-gradient centrifugation was used to isolate PBMCs, with at least 6 million obtained per sample. Trizol reagent was used to extract total RNA from the PBMCs, yielding at least 6 micrograms per sample. For every donor, an aliquot of PBMCs went through flow cytometry to measure the percentages of naive CD45RAhigh/CD27high T cells. The method behind the library was 5' RACE. The sample was run on an Illumina HiSeq 2500. A second PCR of about 7 to 12 cycles was run with a J-beta primer mix and a sample-barcoded 5' primer. Each TCR beta cDNA molecule received a unique molecular identifier from a template-switch 5' adaptor carrying 12 random nucleotides. At least 2.5 million CDR3-containing paired-end reads were obtained from each sample. First-strand cDNA synthesis was performed from all RNA using the Mint cDNA synthesis kit, with priming by a TRBC-specific oligonucleotide. All cDNA was treated with uracil-DNA glycosylase and then went through a first 18-cycle PCR with the universal primers M1SS and BC2_uni_R. The authors processed their data as follows. Each sample was normalized by randomly selecting 1 million high-quality reads, each carrying a distinct molecular identifier. Reads sharing molecular identifiers were discarded rather than binned into consensus sequences. MiTCR, set to a Q25 quality threshold and the strictest error-elimination algorithm, was used for CDR3 identification, clonotype clustering and error correction. Lower-bound total TCR beta diversity was estimated with a nonparametric unseen species model using Euler transformation. TCRdb reanalyzed the raw reads on its own, using fastp at Q25 for trimming and MiXCR for clone calling, and kept in-frame beta chains. Rows are combined by CDR3 protein, so each entry shows the most common genes and DNA. What appears here as the V and J calls and clone size reflects TCRdb's work, not the paper's. The sample table holds 1.2 million to 1.5 million distinct CDR3 sequences, of which 59% were seen once. The top ten hold roughly 6.3% of the sample.

The sample was blood. This chain joins TRBV11-2 to TRBJ1-1; perhaps TRBD1 is the D gene, with 5 bases matching. This sequence was found in a man aged 18 to 29 in good health. CDR3 region: CASSWGERDTEAFF. In nucleotides, the sequence is TGTGCCAGCAGCTGGGGGGAGAGGGACACTGAAGCTTTCTTT. Extended through the reference TRBV11-2 and TRBJ1-1 proteins, this CDR3 yields the full variable domain: EAGVAQSPRYKIIEKRQSVAFWCNPISGHATLYWYQQILGQGPKLLIQFQNNGVVDDSQLPKDRFSAERLKGVDSTLKIQPAKLEDSAVYLCASSWGERDTEAFFGQGTRLTVV.